These T cell receptor beta chains were read from a single sample in a study of response to subunit inactivated influenza vaccine. MiXCR was run by TCRdb on the RT-PCR reads, yielding one entry per CDR3 protein. The sample lists 700,000 to 900,000 distinct CDR3 sequences, about 20% occurring once. This specimen consisted of PBMCs from blood, obtained more than 4 days after vaccination. The receptor source for this set is a man in his fifties or sixties who received an inactivated influenza vaccine. Both conserved end residues are trimmed from each CDR3. A D gene is named only where the DNA matches it firmly.

TRBD2	TRBV13	TRBJ2-2	ASSYYGTRDTGELF
.	TRBV10-3	TRBJ1-4	AIGSAATNEKLF
.	TRBV6-5	TRBJ2-3	ASSYSTRGASTDTQY
.	TRBV11-2	TRBJ2-5	ASSSGQPETQY
TRBD2	TRBV28	TRBJ2-1	ASSSHRLAGGSYNEQF
.	TRBV15	TRBJ2-7	ATSRGFAYEQY
.	TRBV29-1	TRBJ2-4	SVGEEYLAKNIQY
.	TRBV11-2	TRBJ2-7	ASSLDGSGGGEQY
TRBD1	TRBV20-1	TRBJ1-6	SARGRTGGSSPLH
TRBD2	TRBV12-3/TRBV12-4	TRBJ2-1	ASSASGRAWEQF
.	TRBV7-2	TRBJ2-7	ASSLSTARSSYEQY
.	TRBV7-2	TRBJ1-2	ASSLGMGRDRGYT
.	TRBV5-1	TRBJ2-1	ASSWRGNEQF
.	TRBV18	TRBJ2-6	ASSPSQRITSGANVLT
.	TRBV7-2	TRBJ2-1	ASSLGQAAYNEQF
TRBD2	TRBV20-1	TRBJ2-5	SATSGGAIETQY
.	TRBV6-1	TRBJ2-2	ASLVTSRTGELF
.	TRBV5-1	TRBJ1-5	ASSLGEGRQPQH
TRBD2	TRBV28	TRBJ2-7	ASSSQLAEAYEQY
.	TRBV20-1	TRBJ2-7	SASSEEGLNEQY
.	TRBV2	TRBJ2-3	ASSVVADTQY
TRBD2	TRBV20-1	TRBJ2-1	SAPRTSGSAGEQF
.	TRBV12-3/TRBV12-4	TRBJ2-4	ASGPGLAKNIQY
.	TRBV27	TRBJ2-2	ASSPYRVTGELF
.	TRBV2	TRBJ2-1	ASSEGKGLSYNEQF
TRBD2	TRBV20-1	TRBJ2-7	SARPGGLSYEQY
.	TRBV20-1	TRBJ2-7	SACVVGEERNEQY
.	TRBV29-1	TRBJ2-7	SVESSGVGSYEQY
.	TRBV7-9	TRBJ1-1	ASSLVVGGATPLAF
TRBD1	TRBV29-1	TRBJ1-5	SGGQVFQPQH
.	TRBV7-3	TRBJ2-1	ASSFSGYYNEQF
.	TRBV29-1	TRBJ2-1	SVPFNDFFDEQF
.	TRBV2	TRBJ2-1	ASSVRASESYNEQF
TRBD2	TRBV20-1	TRBJ2-3	SARDRRKRGADTQY
.	TRBV12-3/TRBV12-4	TRBJ1-1	ASSPGAQIGAF
.	TRBV4-1	TRBJ1-2	ASSQGSGAPTTNGYT
.	TRBV12-3/TRBV12-4	TRBJ1-2	ASSHRANYGYT
TRBD2	TRBV20-1	TRBJ2-7	SAWAGTSGRRYEQY
TRBD1	TRBV5-5	TRBJ1-2	ASSSDRLLNYGYT
TRBD2	TRBV5-1	TRBJ2-2	ASSKTSGSGTGELF
.	TRBV4-2	TRBJ2-2	ASSQDEDRWTSGLPGSCF
TRBD1	TRBV15	TRBJ1-4	ATSWGRGGGKLF
TRBD2	TRBV4-3	TRBJ2-3	ASSQDWSGGEDTQY
.	TRBV12-3/TRBV12-4	TRBJ2-1	ASSFVARGPYKRNEQF
.	TRBV7-9	TRBJ1-2	ASSFLQGGSYGYT
TRBD1	TRBV12-3/TRBV12-4	TRBJ2-1	ASRKTGQALYNEQF
.	TRBV9	TRBJ2-7	ASSVGGGRNYEQY
.	TRBV12-3/TRBV12-4	TRBJ1-2	ASSLVFRALHGYT
.	TRBV6-1	TRBJ2-2	ASTEGVTGELF